The clone carrying this T cell receptor beta chain was picked up a small number of times. What it binds is unknown. Germline lookup yields CDR1 GTSNPN and CDR2 SVGIG (reference sequence). J lost 0 bases, V lost 0 bases, and 4 bases had no gene match. CDR3 length: 16 residues. Full-length variable regions came from constant-region reverse primers plus semi-nested Nested Universal Primer A PCR. TCRdb ran MiXCR on the 5' RACE reads and lists one entry per CDR3 protein. The sample lists roughly 42,000 distinct CDR3 sequences; under 25% were seen once. Overall study findings and caveats: Greatest tumor Treg TCR overlap was with tumor naive CD4+ cells. Tumor memory CD4+ T cell TCR gene usage was found to cluster with blood and lymph node memory CD4+ cells and with lymph node naive CD4+ cells. Larger-cohort validation covered only one TCR beta V-J rearrangement.

Cells sorted as Tregs were CD4+, CD25+ and CD127-/low. The V gene is TRBV30, the J gene TRBJ2-3, with 9 bases that match TRBD2. This receptor was obtained from a female donor with breast cancer. Sequenced: Tregs sorted from blood. In DNA form, the CDR3 reads TGTGCCTGGAGTGTGGGGACTAGCACTAGCACAGATACGCAGTATTTT. Residues: CAWSVGTSTSTDTQYF.